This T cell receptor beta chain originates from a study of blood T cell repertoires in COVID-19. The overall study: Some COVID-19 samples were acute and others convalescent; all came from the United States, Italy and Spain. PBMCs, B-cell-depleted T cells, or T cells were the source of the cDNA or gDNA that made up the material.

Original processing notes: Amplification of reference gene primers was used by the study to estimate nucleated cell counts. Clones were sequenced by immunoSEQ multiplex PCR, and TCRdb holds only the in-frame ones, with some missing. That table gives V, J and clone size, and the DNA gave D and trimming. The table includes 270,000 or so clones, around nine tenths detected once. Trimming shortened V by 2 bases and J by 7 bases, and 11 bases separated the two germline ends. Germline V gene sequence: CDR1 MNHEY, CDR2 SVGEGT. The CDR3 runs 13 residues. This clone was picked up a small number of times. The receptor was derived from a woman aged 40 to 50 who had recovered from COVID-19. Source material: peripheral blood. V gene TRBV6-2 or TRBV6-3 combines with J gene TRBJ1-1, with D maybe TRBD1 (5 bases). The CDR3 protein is CASSYGWGREAFF. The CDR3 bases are TGTGCCAGCAGTTACGGCTGGGGCCGTGAAGCTTTCTTT.